Listed below are T cell receptor beta chains from one sample, sequenced in a study of cytomegalovirus exposure and HLA in healthy donors. Assay used: immunoSEQ multiplex PCR; TCRdb lists only in-frame clones, some missing. Among about 110,000 clones listed, about three quarters were seen once. The sequenced material came from PBMCs. These receptors all come from a boy aged 5-17 years in good health and CMV-seronegative. Each CDR3 is given with its conserved first and last residue. A D gene is named only where the DNA matches it firmly. Where a row states a size, it is once, few, many or the class of an expanded clone; other rows omit it.

D,size,J,V,CDR3,DNA
.,.,TRBJ1-2,TRBV27,CASRPDIPLYGYTF,TGTGCCAGCAGACCGGACATCCCGTTGTATGGCTACACCTTC
TRBD1,.,TRBJ1-1,TRBV19,CASSIEGQSFTEAFF,TGTGCCAGTAGTATTGAGGGACAGTCCTTCACTGAAGCTTTCTTT
.,.,TRBJ2-7,TRBV7-2,CASRPGINREQYF,TGTGCCAGCAGACCCGGGATCAATCGCGAGCAGTACTTC
TRBD1,.,TRBJ2-7,TRBV5-1,CASSYTPGGGYEQYF,TGCGCCAGCAGCTATACCCCAGGGGGCGGATACGAGCAGTACTTC
.,.,TRBJ1-4,TRBV30,CAWSAGDTNEKLFF,TGTGCCTGGAGTGCAGGGGACACAAATGAAAAACTGTTTTTT
TRBD1,.,TRBJ1-4,TRBV28,CASSLLMIRTGVGEKLFF,TGTGCCAGCAGTTTATTAATGATCCGGACAGGAGTTGGAGAAAAACTGTTTTTT
TRBD2,.,TRBJ2-1,TRBV5-1,CASSSTSGGLYNEQFF,TGCGCCAGCAGCTCGACTAGCGGGGGACTCTACAATGAGCAGTTCTTC
TRBD2,once,TRBJ2-7,TRBV7-2,CASSLDPAGSYEQYF,TGTGCCAGCAGCTTAGATCCAGCGGGATCCTACGAGCAGTACTTC
TRBD1,.,TRBJ1-1,TRBV25-1,CASSKAGTVNTEAFF,TGTGCCAGCAGTAAAGCCGGGACAGTGAACACTGAAGCTTTCTTT
TRBD2,.,TRBJ2-1,TRBV15,CATSSRLAGTYNEQFF,TGTGCCACCAGCTCACGACTAGCGGGGACATACAATGAGCAGTTCTTC
.,.,TRBJ2-2,TRBV5-4,CASSLAPDYANTGELFF,TGTGCCAGCAGCTTGGCCCCGGACTACGCGAACACCGGGGAGCTGTTTTTT
TRBD2,.,TRBJ2-5,TRBV19,CASSSSGSGKTQYF,TGTGCCAGTAGTTCGAGCGGGAGCGGGAAGACCCAGTACTTC
.,.,TRBJ1-3,TRBV28,CASSPIDRISGNTIYF,TGTGCCAGCAGTCCGATAGACAGGATCTCTGGAAACACCATATATTTT
.,.,TRBJ1-1,TRBV6-4,CASSAIGGSTEAFF,TGTGCCAGCAGCGCCATCGGGGGGAGCACTGAAGCTTTCTTT
.,.,TRBJ1-1,TRBV6-6,CASSYRGKSNTEAFF,TGTGCCAGCAGTTACAGGGGTAAGAGTAACACTGAAGCTTTCTTT
.,.,TRBJ1-4,TRBV7-2,CASSYPVGATNEKLFF,TGTGCCAGCAGCTACCCGGTAGGGGCAACTAATGAAAAACTGTTTTTT
.,once,TRBJ1-3,TRBV30,CAWSTRGGNTIYF,TGTGCCTGGAGCACGAGAGGGGGAAACACCATATATTTT
.,.,TRBJ2-5,TRBV14,CASSQDRGETQYF,TGTGCCAGCAGCCAAGATCGGGGGGAGACCCAGTACTTC
.,.,TRBJ1-1,TRBV5-4,CASSFVADSRYAFF,TGTGCCAGCAGCTTTGTTGCAGACTCGAGGTACGCTTTCTTT
TRBD1,.,TRBJ2-7,TRBV10-3,CAIGRGPPYEQYF,TGTGCCATCGGAAGGGGGCCTCCCTACGAGCAGTACTTC
.,.,TRBJ2-3,TRBV18,CASSPPRQGISTDTQYF,TGTGCCAGCTCACCACCCCGGCAGGGGATTTCCACAGATACGCAGTATTTT
TRBD1,.,TRBJ1-1,TRBV6-5,CASTTGQGNTEAFF,TGTGCCAGCACCACCGGACAGGGGAACACTGAAGCTTTCTTT
.,.,TRBJ2-3,TRBV19,CASSFHKRTDTQYF,TGTGCCAGTAGTTTTCACAAGCGAACAGATACGCAGTATTTT
.,.,TRBJ1-5,TRBV15,CATSREIDSFNQPQHF,TGTGCCACCAGCAGAGAGATTGACAGTTTCAATCAGCCCCAGCATTTT
.,.,TRBJ1-5,TRBV11-2,CASSSLQGPNQPQHF,TGTGCCAGCAGCTCGTTACAGGGACCCAATCAGCCCCAGCATTTT
.,.,TRBJ2-5,TRBV7-2,CASSLAATEETQYF,TGTGCCAGCAGCTTAGCGGCGACAGAAGAGACCCAGTACTTC
.,.,TRBJ1-5,TRBV9,CASSQGNQPQHF,TGTGCCAGCAGCCAGGGGAATCAGCCCCAGCATTTT
.,.,TRBJ2-1,TRBV6-1,CASRKGGFRDNEQFF,TGTGCCAGCAGGAAGGGGGGGTTTAGGGACAATGAGCAGTTCTTC
.,.,TRBJ1-2,TRBV5-1,CASSLEAGARLNYGYTF,TGCGCCAGCAGCTTGGAGGCAGGGGCTCGCCTTAACTATGGCTACACCTTC
TRBD1,once,TRBJ2-1,TRBV13,CASSLGQGSDEQFF,TGTGCCAGCAGCCTCGGACAGGGGTCCGATGAGCAGTTCTTC